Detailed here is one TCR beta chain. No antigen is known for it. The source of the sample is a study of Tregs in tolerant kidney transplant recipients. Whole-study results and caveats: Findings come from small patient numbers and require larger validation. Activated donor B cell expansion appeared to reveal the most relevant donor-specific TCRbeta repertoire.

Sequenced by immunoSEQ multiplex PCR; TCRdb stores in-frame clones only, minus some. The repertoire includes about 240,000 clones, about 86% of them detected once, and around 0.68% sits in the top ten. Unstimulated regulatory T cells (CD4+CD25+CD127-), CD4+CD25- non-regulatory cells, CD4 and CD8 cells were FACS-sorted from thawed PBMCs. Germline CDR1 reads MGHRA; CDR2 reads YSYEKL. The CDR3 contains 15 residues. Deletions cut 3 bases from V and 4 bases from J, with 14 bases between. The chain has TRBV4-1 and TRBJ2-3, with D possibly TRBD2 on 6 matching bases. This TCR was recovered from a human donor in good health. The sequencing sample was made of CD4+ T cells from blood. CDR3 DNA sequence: TGCGCCAGCAGCCATCTCCCGGGCGGGGCAGATACGCAGTATTTT. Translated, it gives CASSHLPGGADTQYF.